A selection of T cell receptor beta chains follows, all from one sample in a study of cytomegalovirus exposure and HLA in healthy donors. Some clones are missing from TCRdb's copy, which holds only in-frame ones; the method was immunoSEQ multiplex PCR. The sample records roughly 100,000 clones, 70% to 90% being singletons. The sequenced sample was PBMCs. Receptor source: a man aged 40-49 years in good health and CMV-seronegative. CDR3s include the opening cysteine and the closing phenylalanine or tryptophan. Each record gives: CDR3 protein, V gene, CDR3 length, J gene.

CDR3 protein: CASSLAGGAYEQYF; V gene: TRBV7-2; CDR3 length: 14; J gene: TRBJ2-7
CDR3 protein: CAWAGGETQYF; V gene: TRBV30; CDR3 length: 11; J gene: TRBJ2-5
CDR3 protein: CSVELGDRSPDTQYF; V gene: TRBV29-1; CDR3 length: 15; J gene: TRBJ2-3
CDR3 protein: CASSHLTGGLIGANVLTF; V gene: TRBV7-8; CDR3 length: 18; J gene: TRBJ2-6
CDR3 protein: CASSLSTGGYGYTF; V gene: TRBV11-2; CDR3 length: 14; J gene: TRBJ1-2
CDR3 protein: CASSPRYYGNEKLFF; V gene: TRBV6-5; CDR3 length: 15; J gene: TRBJ1-4
CDR3 protein: CASSEKGGYQPQHF; V gene: TRBV6-1; CDR3 length: 14; J gene: TRBJ1-5
CDR3 protein: CASSLVGGDTDTQYF; V gene: TRBV5-1; CDR3 length: 15; J gene: TRBJ2-3
CDR3 protein: CASSFAETESYGYTF; V gene: TRBV6-5; CDR3 length: 15; J gene: TRBJ1-2
CDR3 protein: CAWSVLFEGEQYF; V gene: TRBV30; CDR3 length: 13; J gene: TRBJ2-7
CDR3 protein: CASSYTSGRPTEAFF; V gene: TRBV6-5; CDR3 length: 15; J gene: TRBJ1-1
CDR3 protein: CASSVTGDYGYTF; V gene: TRBV9; CDR3 length: 13; J gene: TRBJ1-2
CDR3 protein: CASSPGQSMNTEAFF; V gene: TRBV18; CDR3 length: 15; J gene: TRBJ1-1
CDR3 protein: CARWDRGTEAFF; V gene: TRBV9; CDR3 length: 12; J gene: TRBJ1-1
CDR3 protein: CSVLRDVGTYEQYF; V gene: TRBV29-1; CDR3 length: 14; J gene: TRBJ2-7
CDR3 protein: CASSPDRGSYNSPLHF; V gene: TRBV5-8; CDR3 length: 16; J gene: TRBJ1-6
CDR3 protein: CASSVQTAANEKLFF; V gene: TRBV25-1; CDR3 length: 15; J gene: TRBJ1-4
CDR3 protein: CAWSVGGSTDTQYF; V gene: TRBV30; CDR3 length: 14; J gene: TRBJ2-3
CDR3 protein: CASSLAGLAFTDTQYF; V gene: TRBV5-1; CDR3 length: 16; J gene: TRBJ2-3
CDR3 protein: CASSFSLVMVTDTQYF; V gene: TRBV5-1; CDR3 length: 16; J gene: TRBJ2-3
CDR3 protein: CASSYPGTGETQYF; V gene: TRBV6-6; CDR3 length: 14; J gene: TRBJ2-5
CDR3 protein: CASFISGGYNEQFF; V gene: TRBV18; CDR3 length: 14; J gene: TRBJ2-1
CDR3 protein: CASSSKQGARETQYF; V gene: TRBV27; CDR3 length: 15; J gene: TRBJ2-5
CDR3 protein: CVCKEEPAYEQYF; V gene: TRBV2; CDR3 length: 13; J gene: TRBJ2-7
CDR3 protein: CASSPGATNEKLFF; V gene: TRBV5-1; CDR3 length: 14; J gene: TRBJ1-4
CDR3 protein: CASRWTGVEYNEQFF; V gene: TRBV19; CDR3 length: 15; J gene: TRBJ2-1
CDR3 protein: CASSYGGGSYEQYF; V gene: TRBV6-5; CDR3 length: 14; J gene: TRBJ2-7
CDR3 protein: CASSPHLGGTYEQYF; V gene: TRBV9; CDR3 length: 15; J gene: TRBJ2-7
CDR3 protein: CASSHTGTGVDSPLHF; V gene: TRBV7-3; CDR3 length: 16; J gene: TRBJ1-6
CDR3 protein: CASSIMAGGRGVSYEQYF; V gene: TRBV19; CDR3 length: 18; J gene: TRBJ2-7
CDR3 protein: CASSEETVLPLGDTQYF; V gene: TRBV6-1; CDR3 length: 17; J gene: TRBJ2-3
CDR3 protein: CASSLDSNEQFF; V gene: TRBV5-7; CDR3 length: 12; J gene: TRBJ2-1
CDR3 protein: CASTNTGEETEAFF; V gene: TRBV6-1; CDR3 length: 14; J gene: TRBJ1-1
CDR3 protein: CASGGQVNSPLHF; V gene: TRBV12-5; CDR3 length: 13; J gene: TRBJ1-6